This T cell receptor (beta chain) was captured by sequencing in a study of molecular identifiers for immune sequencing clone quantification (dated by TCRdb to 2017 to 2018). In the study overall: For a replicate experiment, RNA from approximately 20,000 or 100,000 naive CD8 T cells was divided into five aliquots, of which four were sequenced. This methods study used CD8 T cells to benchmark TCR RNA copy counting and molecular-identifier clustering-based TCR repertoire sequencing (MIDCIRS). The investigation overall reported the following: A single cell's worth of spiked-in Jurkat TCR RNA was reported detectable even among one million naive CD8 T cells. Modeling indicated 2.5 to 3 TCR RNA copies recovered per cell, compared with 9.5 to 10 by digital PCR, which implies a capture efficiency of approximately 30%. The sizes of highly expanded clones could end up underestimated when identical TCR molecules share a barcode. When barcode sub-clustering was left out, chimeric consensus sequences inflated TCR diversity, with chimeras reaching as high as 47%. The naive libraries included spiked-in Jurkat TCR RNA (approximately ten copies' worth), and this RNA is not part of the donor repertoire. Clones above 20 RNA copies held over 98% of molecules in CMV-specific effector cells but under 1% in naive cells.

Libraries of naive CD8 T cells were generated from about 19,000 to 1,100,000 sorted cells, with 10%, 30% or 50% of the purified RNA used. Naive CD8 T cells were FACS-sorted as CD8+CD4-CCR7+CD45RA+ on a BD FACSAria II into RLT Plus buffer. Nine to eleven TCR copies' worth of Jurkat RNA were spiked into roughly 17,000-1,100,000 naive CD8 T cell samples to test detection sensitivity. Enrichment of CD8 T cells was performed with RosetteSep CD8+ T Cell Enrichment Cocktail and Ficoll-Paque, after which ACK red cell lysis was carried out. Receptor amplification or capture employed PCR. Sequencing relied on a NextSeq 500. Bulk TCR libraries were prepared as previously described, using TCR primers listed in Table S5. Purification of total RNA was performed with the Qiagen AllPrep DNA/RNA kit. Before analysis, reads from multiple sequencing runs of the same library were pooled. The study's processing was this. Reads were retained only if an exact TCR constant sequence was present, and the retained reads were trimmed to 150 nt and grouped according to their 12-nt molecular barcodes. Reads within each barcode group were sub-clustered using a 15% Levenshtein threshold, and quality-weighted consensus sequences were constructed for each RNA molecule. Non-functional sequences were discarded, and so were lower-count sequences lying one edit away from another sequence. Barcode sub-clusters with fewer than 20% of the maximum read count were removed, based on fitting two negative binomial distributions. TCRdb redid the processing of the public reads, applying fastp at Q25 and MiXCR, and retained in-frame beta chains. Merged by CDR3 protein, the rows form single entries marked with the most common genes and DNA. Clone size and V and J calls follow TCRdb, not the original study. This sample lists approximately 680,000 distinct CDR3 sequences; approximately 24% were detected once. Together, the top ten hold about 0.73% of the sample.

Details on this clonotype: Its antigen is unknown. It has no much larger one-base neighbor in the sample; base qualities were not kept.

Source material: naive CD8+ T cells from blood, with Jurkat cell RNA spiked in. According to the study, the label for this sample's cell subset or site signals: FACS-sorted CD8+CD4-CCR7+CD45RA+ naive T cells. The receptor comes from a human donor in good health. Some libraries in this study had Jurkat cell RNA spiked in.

The CDR3 here reads CASSDQKGSKFQETQYF. The DNA sequence is given as TGTGCCAGCAGTGATCAAAAGGGCAGCAAATTCCAAGAGACCCAGTACTTC. The chain links TRBV2 with TRBJ2-5, with the D gene not confidently named. Reading the germline V gene gives CDR1 SNHLY and CDR2 FYNNEI. From cysteine to phenylalanine, the CDR3 is 17 amino acids long. Just CDR3 DNA is preserved here, 51 bases in frame from base 1. V is cut by 3 bases and J by 1 base, and the space between the germline ends is 18 bases.